A single sample is the source of the 4 T cell receptor beta chains below, sequenced in a study of blood T cell repertoires in COVID-19. Libraries were prepared by immunoSEQ multiplex PCR; TCRdb keeps only in-frame clonotypes and omits some of them. Of some 120,000 clones listed, 80% to 90% are singletons. The sequencing sample was made of peripheral blood. Receptor source: a middle-aged man with acute or convalescent COVID-19.

For this clone: Other DNA sequences in the same sample also yield this CDR3. The rearrangement links TRBV7-9 to TRBJ1-5, with no clear D. Germline V gene data show CDR1 as SEHNR and CDR2 as FQNEAQ (reference sequence). V lost 1 base and J 1 base, leaving 8 bases between the germline ends. The CDR3 has 15 residues. Written as DNA, the CDR3 is TGTGCCAGCAGCTTAGGAACGGGGAGCAATCAGCCCCAGCATTTT. Translation: CASSLGTGSNQPQHF.

This chain joins TRBV9 and TRBJ2-3, with D possibly being TRBD1 (6 bases). V lost 4 bases and J 4 bases, leaving 10 bases between the germline ends. The CDR3 runs 13 residues. Germline loops: CDR1 SGDLS, CDR2 YYNGEE. CDR3 protein: CASSTGFSDTQYF. CDR3 DNA sequence: TGTGCCAGCAGCACAGGGTTTTCAGATACGCAGTATTTT.

V gene TRBV9 combines with J gene TRBJ2-5, with TRBD2 matching over 7 bases. With V trimmed by 10 bases and J by 6 bases, 6 bases remained unmatched. Germline CDR1 is SGDLS and CDR2 is YYNGEE. This CDR3 comprises 11 residues. The DNA of the CDR3 is TGTGCCGGCGGGACTATGCAGACCCAGTACTTC. This gives the protein CAGGTMQTQYF.

This chain uses TRBV3-1 (or the pseudogene TRBV3-2) with TRBJ2-3; 10 bases align to TRBD2. This CDR3 has 17 amino acids. The ends lost 4 bases at V and 2 bases at J; junction bases unmatched: 9. The germline CDR1 and CDR2 sequences are LGHDT and YNNKEL (reference sequence). Here the CDR3 reads CASSRSGLARSTDTQYF. The DNA of the CDR3 is TGTGCCAGCAGCCGATCGGGACTAGCGAGATCCACAGATACGCAGTATTTT.